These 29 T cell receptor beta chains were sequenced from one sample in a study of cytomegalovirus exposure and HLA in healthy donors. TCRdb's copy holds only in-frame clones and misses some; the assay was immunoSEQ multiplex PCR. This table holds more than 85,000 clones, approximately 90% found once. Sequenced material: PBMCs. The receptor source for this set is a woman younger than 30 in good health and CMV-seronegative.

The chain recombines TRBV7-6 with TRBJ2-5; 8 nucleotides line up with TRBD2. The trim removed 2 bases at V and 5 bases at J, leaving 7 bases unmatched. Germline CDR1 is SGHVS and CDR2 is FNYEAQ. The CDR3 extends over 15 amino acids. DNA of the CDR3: TGTGCCAGCAGCTTAAGAGCGGGGGTACGGGAGACCCAGTACTTC. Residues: CASSLRAGVRETQYF.

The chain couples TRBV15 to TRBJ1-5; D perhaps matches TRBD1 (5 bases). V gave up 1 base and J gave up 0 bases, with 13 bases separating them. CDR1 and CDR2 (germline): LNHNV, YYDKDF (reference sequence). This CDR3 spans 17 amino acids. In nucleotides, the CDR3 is TGTGCCACCAGCAGAGGACAGCCACTACATAGCAATCAGCCCCAGCATTTT. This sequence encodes CATSRGQPLHSNQPQHF.

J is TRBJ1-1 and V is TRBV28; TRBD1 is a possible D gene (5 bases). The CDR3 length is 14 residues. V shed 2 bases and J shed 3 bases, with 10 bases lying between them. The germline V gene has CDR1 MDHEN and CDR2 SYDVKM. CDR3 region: CASSLGGDDTEAFF. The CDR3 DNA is TGTGCCAGCAGTTTAGGAGGGGATGACACTGAAGCTTTCTTT.

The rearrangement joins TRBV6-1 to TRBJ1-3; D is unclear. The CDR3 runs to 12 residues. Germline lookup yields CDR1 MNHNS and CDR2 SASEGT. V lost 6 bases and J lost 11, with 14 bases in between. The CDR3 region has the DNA TGTGCCAGCAGGATACAAAAACCCTCCATATATTTT. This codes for CASRIQKPSIYF.

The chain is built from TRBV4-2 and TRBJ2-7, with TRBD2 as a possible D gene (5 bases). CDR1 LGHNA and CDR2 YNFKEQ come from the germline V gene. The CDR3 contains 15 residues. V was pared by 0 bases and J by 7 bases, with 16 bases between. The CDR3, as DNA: TGTGCCAGCAGCCAAGAAGAAGAGGGCTCCTGGGAGCAGTACTTC. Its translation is CASSQEEEGSWEQYF.

CDR3 loop: CASSPTRHTQYF. The CDR3 nucleotides are TGTGCCAGCAGCCCGACTCGACATACGCAGTATTTT. The J gene is TRBJ2-3, the V gene TRBV14; D remains ambiguous. The CDR3 totals 12 residues. Germline lookup yields CDR1 SGHDN and CDR2 FVKESK. The V end lost 4 bases, the J end lost 7 bases, and 9 bases lay between the germline ends.

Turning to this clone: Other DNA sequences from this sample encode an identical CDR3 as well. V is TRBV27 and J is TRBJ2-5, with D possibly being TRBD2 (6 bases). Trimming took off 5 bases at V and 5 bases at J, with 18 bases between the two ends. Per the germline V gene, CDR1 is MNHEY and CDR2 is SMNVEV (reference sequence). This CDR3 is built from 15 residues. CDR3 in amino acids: CASSPDIGGKETQYF. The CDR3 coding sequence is TGTGCCAGCAGTCCCGATATTGGAGGGAAGGAGACCCAGTACTTC.

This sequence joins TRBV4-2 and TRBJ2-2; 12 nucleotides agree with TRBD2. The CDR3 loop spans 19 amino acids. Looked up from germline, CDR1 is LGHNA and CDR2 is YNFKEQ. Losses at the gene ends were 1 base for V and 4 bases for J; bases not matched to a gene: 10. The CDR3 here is CASSQGTSGRPSGTGELFF. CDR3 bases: TGTGCCAGCAGCCAAGGCACTAGCGGGAGGCCCTCGGGCACCGGGGAGCTGTTTTTT.

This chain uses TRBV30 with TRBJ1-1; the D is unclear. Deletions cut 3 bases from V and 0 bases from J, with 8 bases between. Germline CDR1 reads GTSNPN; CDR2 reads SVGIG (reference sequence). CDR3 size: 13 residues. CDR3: CAWSISMNTEAFF. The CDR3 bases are TGTGCCTGGAGCATTTCAATGAACACTGAAGCTTTCTTT.

The CDR3 DNA reads TGTGCCAGCAGCGAGACAGGGTCCTACAATGAGCAGTTCTTC. It codes for CASSETGSYNEQFF. The chain uses TRBV5-4 and TRBJ2-1; 7 nucleotides line up with TRBD1. V was pared by 4 bases and J by 1 base, with 2 bases of the junction left unmatched. Germline-derived CDR1 and CDR2 are SGHNT and YYREEE (reference sequence). CDR3 length: 14 residues.

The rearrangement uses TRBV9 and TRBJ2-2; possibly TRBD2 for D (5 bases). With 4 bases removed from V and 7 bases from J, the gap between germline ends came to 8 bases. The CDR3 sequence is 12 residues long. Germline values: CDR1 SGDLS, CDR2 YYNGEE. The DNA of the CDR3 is TGTGCCAGCAGCAGCGGCGGCGGGGAGCTGTTTTTT. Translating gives CASSSGGGELFF.

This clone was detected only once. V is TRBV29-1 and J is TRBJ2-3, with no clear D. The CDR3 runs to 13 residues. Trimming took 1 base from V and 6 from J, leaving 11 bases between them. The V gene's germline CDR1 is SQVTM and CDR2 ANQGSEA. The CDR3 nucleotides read TGCAGCGTTGAAGCTGAGGCCGCGGATACGCAGTATTTT. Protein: CSVEAEAADTQYF.

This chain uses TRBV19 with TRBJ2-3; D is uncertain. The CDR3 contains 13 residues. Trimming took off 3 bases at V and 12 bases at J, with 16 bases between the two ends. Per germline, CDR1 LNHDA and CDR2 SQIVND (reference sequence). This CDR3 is CASSILQTSAQYF. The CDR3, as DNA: TGTGCCAGTAGTATCCTCCAGACATCCGCCCAGTATTTT.

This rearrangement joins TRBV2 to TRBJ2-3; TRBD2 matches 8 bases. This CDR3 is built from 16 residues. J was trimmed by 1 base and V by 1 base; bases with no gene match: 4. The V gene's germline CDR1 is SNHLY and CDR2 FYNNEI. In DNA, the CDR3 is TGTGCCAGCAGTGAAGGAACTAGCGGAGGCACAGATACGCAGTATTTT. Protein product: CASSEGTSGGTDTQYF. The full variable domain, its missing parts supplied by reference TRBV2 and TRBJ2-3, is EPEVTQTPSHQVTQMGQEVILRCVPISNHLYFYWYRQILGQKVEFLVSFYNNEISEKSEIFDDQFSVERPDGSNFTLKIRSTKLEDSAMYFCASSEGTSGGTDTQYFGPGTRLTVL.

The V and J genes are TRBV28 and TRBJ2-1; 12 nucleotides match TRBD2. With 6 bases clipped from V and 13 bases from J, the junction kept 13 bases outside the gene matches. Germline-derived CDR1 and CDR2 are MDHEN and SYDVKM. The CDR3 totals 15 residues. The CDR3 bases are TGTGCCAGCAGCCGCGGGACTAGCGGGTTCCCCGGACAGTTCTTC. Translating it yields CASSRGTSGFPGQFF.

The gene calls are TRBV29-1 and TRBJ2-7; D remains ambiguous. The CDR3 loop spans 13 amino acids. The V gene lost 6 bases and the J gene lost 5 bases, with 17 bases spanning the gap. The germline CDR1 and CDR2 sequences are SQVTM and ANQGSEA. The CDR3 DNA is TGCAGCGTCGAAAGCCAGGCTCTACACGAGCAGTACTTC. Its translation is CSVESQALHEQYF.

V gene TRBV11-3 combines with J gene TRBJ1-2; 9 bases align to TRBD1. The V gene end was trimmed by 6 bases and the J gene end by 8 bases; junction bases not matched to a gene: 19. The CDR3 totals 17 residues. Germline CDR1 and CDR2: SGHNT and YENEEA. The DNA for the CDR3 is TGTGCCAGCAGTCAATCATCGGGACAGGGCCGCCAACGGGGCTACACCTTC. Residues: CASSQSSGQGRQRGYTF.

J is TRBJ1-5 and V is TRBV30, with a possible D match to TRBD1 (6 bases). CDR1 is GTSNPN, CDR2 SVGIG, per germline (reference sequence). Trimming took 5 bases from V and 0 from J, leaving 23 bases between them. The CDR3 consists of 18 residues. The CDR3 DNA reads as TGTGCCTGGGATTCTTCCGGGACATCCCATTATAGCAATCAGCCCCAGCATTTT. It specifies CAWDSSGTSHYSNQPQHF.

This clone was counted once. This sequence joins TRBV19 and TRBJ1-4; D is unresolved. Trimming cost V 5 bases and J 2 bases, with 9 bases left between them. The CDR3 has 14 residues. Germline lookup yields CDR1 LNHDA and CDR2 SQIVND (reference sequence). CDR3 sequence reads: CASSQRGTNEKLFF. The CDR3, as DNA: TGTGCCAGTAGTCAACGAGGTACTAATGAAAAACTGTTTTTT.

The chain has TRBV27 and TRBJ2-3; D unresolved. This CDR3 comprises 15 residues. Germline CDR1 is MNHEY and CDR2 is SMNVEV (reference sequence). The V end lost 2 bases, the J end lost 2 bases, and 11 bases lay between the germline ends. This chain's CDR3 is CASSLKRADTDTQYF. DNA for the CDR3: TGTGCCAGCAGTTTAAAGCGTGCTGACACAGATACGCAGTATTTT.

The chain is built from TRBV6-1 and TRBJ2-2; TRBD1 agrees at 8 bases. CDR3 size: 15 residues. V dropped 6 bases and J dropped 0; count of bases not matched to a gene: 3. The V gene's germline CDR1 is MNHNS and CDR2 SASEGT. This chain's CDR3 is CASSHRGANTGELFF. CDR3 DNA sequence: TGTGCCAGCAGCCACAGGGGGGCGAACACCGGGGAGCTGTTTTTT.

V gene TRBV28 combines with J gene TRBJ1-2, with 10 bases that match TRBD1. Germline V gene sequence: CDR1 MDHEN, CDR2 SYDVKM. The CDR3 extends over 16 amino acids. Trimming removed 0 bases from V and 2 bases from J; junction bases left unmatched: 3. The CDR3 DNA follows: TGTGCCAGCAGTTTATGGACAGGGGGCAGAAACTATGGCTACACCTTC. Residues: CASSLWTGGRNYGYTF.

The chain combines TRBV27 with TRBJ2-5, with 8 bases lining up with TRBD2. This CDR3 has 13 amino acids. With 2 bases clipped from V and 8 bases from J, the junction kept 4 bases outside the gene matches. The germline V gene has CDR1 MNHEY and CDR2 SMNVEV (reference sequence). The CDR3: CASSLLSGATQYF. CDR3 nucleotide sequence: TGTGCCAGCAGTTTACTTAGCGGGGCCACCCAGTACTTC.

The CDR3: CAWIHLGTGVWNYGYTF. DNA for the CDR3: TGTGCCTGGATTCACCTCGGGACAGGGGTTTGGAACTATGGCTACACCTTC. This sequence joins TRBV30 and TRBJ1-2; 10 positions match TRBD1. Looked up from germline, CDR1 is GTSNPN and CDR2 is SVGIG (reference sequence). Unmatched junction bases numbered 13, after V lost 4 bases and J lost 2 bases. There are 17 residues in the CDR3.

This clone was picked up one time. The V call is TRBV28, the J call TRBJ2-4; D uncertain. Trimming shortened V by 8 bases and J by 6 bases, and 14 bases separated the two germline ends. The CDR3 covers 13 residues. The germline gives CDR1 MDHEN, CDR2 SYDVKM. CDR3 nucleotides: TGTGCCAGCGCACTTACTAAAGGAAACATTCAGTACTTC. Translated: CASALTKGNIQYF.

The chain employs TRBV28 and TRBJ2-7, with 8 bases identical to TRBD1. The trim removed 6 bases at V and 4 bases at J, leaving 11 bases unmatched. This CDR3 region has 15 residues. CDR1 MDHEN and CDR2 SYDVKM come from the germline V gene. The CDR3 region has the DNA TGTGCCAGCAGCCCCCCTGGGACAGGAGATTACGAGCAGTACTTC. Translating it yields CASSPPGTGDYEQYF. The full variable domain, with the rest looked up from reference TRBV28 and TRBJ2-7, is DVKVTQSSRYLVKRTGEKVFLECVQDMDHENMFWYRQDPGLGLRLIYFSYDVKMKEKGDIPEGYSVSREKKERFSLILESASTNQTSMYLCASSPPGTGDYEQYFGPGTRLTVT.

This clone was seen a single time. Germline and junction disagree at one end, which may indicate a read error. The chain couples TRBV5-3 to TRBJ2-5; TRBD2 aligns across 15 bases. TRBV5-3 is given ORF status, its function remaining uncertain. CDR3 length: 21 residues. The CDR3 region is CARRLGSPIGTSGGTQETQYF. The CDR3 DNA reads TGTGCCAGAAGATTGGGTTCCCCGATCGGGACTAGCGGGGGGACACAAGAGACCCAGTACTTC.

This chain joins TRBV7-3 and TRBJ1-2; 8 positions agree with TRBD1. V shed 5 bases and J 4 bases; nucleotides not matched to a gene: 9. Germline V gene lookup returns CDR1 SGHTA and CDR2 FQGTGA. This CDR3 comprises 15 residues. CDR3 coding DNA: TGTGCCAGCAGCCCCCGGGACAGGCCTGGCTATGGCTACACCTTC. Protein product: CASSPRDRPGYGYTF.

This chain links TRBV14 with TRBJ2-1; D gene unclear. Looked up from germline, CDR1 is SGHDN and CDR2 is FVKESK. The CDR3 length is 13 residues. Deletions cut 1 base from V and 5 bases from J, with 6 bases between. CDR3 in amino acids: CASSQGLHNEQFF. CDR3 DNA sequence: TGTGCCAGCAGCCAAGGTCTACACAATGAGCAGTTCTTC.